This T cell receptor (beta chain) emerged from a study of cytomegalovirus exposure and HLA in healthy donors. The study, taken as a whole, reports: Within the 120 or so validation repertoires, first-cohort TCR clusters tended to co-occur, according to a later analysis.

Concerning this clone: Its antigen remains unknown.

The method was immunoSEQ multiplex PCR; TCRdb's version includes in-frame clones alone and lacks a portion of them. Here the sample spans some 120,000 clones, over 90% being singletons. V lost 0 bases and J lost 1; bases outside the gene matches: 5. This CDR3 is 17 amino acids long. CDR1 is SGDLS, CDR2 YYNGEE, per germline. Sequenced: PBMCs. V and J are TRBV9 and TRBJ2-1; 9 nucleotides match TRBD2. This receptor was identified in a young woman in good health and CMV-seronegative. CDR3 sequence (DNA): TGTGCCAGCAGCGTAGATGGCGGGGGGGGATCCTACAATGAGCAGTTCTTC. This gives the protein CASSVDGGGGSYNEQFF.